This entry is about one TCR beta chain. No antigen is known for it. The data derive from a study of T cell responses to AZD1222 COVID-19 vaccine. Profiled with immunoSEQ multiplex PCR; TCRdb holds only in-frame clones, not every one. This table holds 150,000 to 200,000 clones, about 89% found once. From germline, CDR1 is SGHDT and CDR2 YYEEEE. The V gene end was trimmed by 4 bases and the J gene end by 5 bases; junction bases not matched to a gene: 9. The CDR3 has 15 amino acids. Study-wide points: Sampling captured repertoires only after the peak T cell response.

This chain links TRBV5-6 with TRBJ2-5; 9 bases are a match to TRBD2. This TCR was recovered from an adult in good health. Specimen: peripheral blood, collected on day 0 of MenACWY control vaccination. The DNA for the CDR3 is TGTGCCAGCAGCCCCCCGGGACTAGCAGTGGAGACCCAGTACTTC. Protein sequence: CASSPPGLAVETQYF.